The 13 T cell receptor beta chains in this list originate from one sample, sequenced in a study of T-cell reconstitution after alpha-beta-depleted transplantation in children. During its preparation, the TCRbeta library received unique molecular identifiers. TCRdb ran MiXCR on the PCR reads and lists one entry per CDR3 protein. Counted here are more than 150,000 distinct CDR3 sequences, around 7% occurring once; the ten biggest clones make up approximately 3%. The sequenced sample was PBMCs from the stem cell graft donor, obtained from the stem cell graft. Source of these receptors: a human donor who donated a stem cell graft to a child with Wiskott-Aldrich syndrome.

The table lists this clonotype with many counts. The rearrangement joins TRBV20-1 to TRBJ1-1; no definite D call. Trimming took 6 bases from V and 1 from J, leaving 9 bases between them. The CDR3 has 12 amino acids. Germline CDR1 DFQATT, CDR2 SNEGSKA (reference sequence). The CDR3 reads CSAVPGNTEAFF. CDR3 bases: TGCAGTGCCGTCCCCGGGAACACTGAAGCTTTCTTT.

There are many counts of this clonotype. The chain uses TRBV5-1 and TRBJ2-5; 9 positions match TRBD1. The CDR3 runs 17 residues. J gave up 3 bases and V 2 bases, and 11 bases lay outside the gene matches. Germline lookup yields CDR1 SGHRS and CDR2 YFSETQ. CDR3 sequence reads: CASSLPLGTGQEETQYF. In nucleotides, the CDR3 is TGCGCCAGCAGCTTACCCCTCGGGACAGGGCAAGAAGAGACCCAGTACTTC.

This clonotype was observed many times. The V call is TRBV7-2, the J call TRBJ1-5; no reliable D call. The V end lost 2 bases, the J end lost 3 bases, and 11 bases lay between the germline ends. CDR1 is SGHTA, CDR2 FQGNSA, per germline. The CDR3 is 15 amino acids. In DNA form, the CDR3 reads TGTGCCAGCAGCTTAATGGACGGTTACAATCAGCCCCAGCATTTT. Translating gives CASSLMDGYNQPQHF.

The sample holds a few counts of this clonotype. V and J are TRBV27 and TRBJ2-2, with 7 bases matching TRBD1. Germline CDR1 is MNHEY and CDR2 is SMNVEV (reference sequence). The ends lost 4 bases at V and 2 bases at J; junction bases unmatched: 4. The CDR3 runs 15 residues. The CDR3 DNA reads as TGTGCCAGCAGTTACTGGACAGGAAACACCGGGGAGCTGTTTTTT. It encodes CASSYWTGNTGELFF.

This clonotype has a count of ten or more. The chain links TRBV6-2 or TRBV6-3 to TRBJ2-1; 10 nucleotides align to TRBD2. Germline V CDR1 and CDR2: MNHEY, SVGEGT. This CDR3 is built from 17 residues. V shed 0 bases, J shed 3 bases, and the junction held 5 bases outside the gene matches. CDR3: CASSYSLGTSVYNEQFF. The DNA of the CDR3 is TGTGCCAGCAGTTACTCCCTAGGGACTAGCGTCTACAATGAGCAGTTCTTC.

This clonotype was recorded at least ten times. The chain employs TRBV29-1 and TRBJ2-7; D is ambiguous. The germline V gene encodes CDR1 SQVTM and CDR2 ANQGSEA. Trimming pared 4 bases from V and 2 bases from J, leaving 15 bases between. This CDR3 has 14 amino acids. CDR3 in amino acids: CSVGARAAAYEQYF. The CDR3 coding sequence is TGCAGCGTTGGCGCCCGGGCTGCAGCCTACGAGCAGTACTTC.

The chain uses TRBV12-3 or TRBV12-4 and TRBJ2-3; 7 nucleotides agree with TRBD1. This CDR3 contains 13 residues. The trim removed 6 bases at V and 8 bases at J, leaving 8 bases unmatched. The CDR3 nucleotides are TGTGCCAGCAGGCTGACAACAGGGGCTACGCAGTATTTT. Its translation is CASRLTTGATQYF.

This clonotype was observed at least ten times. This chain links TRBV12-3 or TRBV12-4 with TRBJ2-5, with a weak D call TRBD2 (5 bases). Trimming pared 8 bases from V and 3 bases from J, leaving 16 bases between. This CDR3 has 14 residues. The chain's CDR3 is CASAFGRVEETQYF. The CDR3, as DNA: TGTGCCAGCGCCTTTGGGCGGGTGGAAGAGACCCAGTACTTC.

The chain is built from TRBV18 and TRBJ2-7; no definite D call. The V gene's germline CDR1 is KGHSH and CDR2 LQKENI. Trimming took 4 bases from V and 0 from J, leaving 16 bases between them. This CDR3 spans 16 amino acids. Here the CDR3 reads CASSLGRTGPSYEQYF. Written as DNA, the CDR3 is TGTGCCAGCTCACTCGGCAGGACCGGACCCTCCTACGAGCAGTACTTC.

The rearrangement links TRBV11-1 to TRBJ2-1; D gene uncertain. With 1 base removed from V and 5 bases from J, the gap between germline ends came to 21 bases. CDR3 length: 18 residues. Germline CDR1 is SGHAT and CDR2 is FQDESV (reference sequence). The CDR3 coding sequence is TGTGCCAGCAGCTTAGACCGCCGGCCAGCCTATTCCGACAATGAGCAGTTCTTC. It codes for CASSLDRRPAYSDNEQFF.

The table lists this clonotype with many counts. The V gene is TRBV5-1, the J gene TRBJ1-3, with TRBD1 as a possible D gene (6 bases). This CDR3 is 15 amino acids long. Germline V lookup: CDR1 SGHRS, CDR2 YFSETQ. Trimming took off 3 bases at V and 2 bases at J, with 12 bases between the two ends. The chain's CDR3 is CASSYSTGTGNTIYF. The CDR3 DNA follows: TGCGCCAGCAGCTACTCAACAGGGACTGGAAACACCATATATTTT.

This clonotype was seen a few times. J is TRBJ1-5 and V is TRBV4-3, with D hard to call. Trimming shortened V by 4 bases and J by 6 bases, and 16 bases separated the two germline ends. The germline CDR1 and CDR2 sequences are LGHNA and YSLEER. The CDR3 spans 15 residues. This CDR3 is CASSPYVGNIQPQHF. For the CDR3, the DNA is TGCGCCAGCAGCCCGTACGTTGGGAACATTCAGCCCCAGCATTTT.

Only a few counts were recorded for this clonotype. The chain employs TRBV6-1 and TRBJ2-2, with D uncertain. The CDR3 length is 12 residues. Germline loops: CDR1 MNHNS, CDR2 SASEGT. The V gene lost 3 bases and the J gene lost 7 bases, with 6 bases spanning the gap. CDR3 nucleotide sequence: TGTGCCAGCAGTGATACCAACGGGGAGCTGTTTTTT. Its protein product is CASSDTNGELFF.